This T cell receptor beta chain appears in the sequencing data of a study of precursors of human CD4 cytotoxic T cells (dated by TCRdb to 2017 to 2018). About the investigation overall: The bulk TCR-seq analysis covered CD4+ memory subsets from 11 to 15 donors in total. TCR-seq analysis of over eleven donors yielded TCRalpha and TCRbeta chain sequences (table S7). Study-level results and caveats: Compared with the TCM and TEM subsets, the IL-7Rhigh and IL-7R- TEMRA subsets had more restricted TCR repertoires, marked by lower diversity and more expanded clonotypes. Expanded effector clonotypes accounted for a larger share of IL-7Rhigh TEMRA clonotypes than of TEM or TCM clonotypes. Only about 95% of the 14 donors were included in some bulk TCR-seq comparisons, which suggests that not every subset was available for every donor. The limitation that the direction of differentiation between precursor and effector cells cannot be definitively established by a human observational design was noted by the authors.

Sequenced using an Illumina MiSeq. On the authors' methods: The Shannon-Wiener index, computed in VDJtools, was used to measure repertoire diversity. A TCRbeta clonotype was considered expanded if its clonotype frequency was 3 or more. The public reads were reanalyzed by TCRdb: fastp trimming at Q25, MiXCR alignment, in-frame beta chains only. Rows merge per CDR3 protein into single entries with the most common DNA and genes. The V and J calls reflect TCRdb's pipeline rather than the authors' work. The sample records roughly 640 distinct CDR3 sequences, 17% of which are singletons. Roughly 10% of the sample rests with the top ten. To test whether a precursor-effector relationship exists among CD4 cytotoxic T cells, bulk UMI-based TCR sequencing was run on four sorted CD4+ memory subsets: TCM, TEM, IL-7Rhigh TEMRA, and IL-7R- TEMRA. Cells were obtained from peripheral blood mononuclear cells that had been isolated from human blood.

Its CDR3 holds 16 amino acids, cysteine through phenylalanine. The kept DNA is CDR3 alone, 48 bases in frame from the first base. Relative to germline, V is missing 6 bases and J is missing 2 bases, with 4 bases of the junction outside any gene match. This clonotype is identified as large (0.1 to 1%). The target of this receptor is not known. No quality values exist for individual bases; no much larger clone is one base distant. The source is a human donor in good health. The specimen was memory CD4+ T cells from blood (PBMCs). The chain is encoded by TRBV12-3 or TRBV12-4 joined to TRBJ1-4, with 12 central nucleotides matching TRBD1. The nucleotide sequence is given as TGTGCCAGCAGCGTGGGACAGGGGGCGACTAATGAAAAACTGTTTTTT. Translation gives CASSVGQGATNEKLFF.